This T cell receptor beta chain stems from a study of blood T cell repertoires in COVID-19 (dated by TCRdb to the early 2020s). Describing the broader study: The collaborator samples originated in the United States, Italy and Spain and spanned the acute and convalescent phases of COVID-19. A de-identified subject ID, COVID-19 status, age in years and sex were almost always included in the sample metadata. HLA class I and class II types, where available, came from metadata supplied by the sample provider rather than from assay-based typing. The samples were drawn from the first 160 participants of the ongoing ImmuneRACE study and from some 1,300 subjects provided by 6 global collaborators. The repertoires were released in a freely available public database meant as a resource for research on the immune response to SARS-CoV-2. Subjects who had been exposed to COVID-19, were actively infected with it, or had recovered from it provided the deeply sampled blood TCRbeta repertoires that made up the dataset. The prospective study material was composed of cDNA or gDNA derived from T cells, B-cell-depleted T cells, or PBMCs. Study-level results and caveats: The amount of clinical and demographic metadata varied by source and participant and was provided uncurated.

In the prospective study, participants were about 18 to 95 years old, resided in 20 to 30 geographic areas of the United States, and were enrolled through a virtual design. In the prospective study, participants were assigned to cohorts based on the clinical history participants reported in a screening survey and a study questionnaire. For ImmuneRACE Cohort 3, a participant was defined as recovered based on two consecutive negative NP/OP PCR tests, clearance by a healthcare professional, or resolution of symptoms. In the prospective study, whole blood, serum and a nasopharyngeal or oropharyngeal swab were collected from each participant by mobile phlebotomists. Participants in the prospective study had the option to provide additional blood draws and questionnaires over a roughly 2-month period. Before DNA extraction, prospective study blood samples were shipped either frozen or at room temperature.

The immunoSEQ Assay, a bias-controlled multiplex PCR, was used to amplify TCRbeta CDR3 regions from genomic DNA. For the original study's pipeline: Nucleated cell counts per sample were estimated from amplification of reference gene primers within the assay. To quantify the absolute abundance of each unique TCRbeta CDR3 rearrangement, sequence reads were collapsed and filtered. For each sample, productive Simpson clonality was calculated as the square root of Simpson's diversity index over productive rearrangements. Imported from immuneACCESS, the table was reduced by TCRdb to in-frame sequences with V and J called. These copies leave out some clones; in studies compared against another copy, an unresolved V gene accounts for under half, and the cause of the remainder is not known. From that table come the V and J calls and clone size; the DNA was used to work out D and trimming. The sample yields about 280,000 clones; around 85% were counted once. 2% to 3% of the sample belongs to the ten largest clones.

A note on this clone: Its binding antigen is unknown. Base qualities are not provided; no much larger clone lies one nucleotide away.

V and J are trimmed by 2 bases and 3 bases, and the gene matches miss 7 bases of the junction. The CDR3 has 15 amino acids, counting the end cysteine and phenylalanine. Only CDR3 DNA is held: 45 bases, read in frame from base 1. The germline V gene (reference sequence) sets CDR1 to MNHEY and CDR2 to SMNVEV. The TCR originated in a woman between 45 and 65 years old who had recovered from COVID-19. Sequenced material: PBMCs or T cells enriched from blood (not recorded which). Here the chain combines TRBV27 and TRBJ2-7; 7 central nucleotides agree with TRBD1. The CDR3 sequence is CASSLGFQGVYEQYF. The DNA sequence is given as TGTGCCAGCAGTTTAGGGTTCCAGGGGGTCTACGAGCAGTACTTC.